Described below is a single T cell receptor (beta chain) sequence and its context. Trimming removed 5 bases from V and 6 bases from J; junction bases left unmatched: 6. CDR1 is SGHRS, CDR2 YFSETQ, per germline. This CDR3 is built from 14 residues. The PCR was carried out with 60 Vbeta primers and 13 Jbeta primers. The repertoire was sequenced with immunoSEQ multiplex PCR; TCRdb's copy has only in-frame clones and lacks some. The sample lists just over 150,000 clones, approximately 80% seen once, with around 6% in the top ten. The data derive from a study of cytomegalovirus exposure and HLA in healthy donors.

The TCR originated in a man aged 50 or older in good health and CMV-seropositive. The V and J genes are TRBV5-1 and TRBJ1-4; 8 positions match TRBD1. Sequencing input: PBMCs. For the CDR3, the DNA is TGCGCCAGCAGGTCCGGGACAGGTCATGAAAAACTGTTTTTT. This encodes CASRSGTGHEKLFF.